This TCR beta chain was observed in a study of T cells in localized non-small cell lung cancer. Findings and caveats of the study: It was uninvolved adjacent lung that showed the highest T cell clonality, exceeding tumor. Appearances in adjacent lung were noted for a median approximately 50 of the top 100 tumor clones. Investigators sequenced only a single tumor region, leaving heterogeneity possible.

Profiled with immunoSEQ multiplex PCR; TCRdb holds only in-frame clones, not every one. The table records about 82,000 clones, over 60% of them present only once. From germline, CDR1 is SGDLS and CDR2 YYNGEE. Trimming cost V 4 bases and J 1 base; bases outside gene matches: 10. The CDR3 is 17 residues long. Turning to this clone: Antigen unknown.

The specimen comprised PBMCs, sampled before any cancer treatment. The chain has TRBV9 and TRBJ2-2; TRBD1 matches 7 bases. The receptor was isolated from a man aged 40 to 69 with stage II squamous cell lung carcinoma. In DNA form, the CDR3 reads TGTGCCAGCAGCACCTCCCGGCGGACAGGGAACACCGGGGAGCTGTTTTTT. Translating gives CASSTSRRTGNTGELFF.